This is a list of T cell receptor beta chains from one sample in a study of molecular identifiers for immune sequencing clone quantification. One entry per CDR3 protein, called by TCRdb with MiXCR from the PCR reads. The sample has more than 550,000 distinct CDR3 sequences, about 25% seen once. What was sequenced was naive CD8+ T cells from blood, with Jurkat cell RNA spiked in. These receptor sequences come from a human donor in good health. Some libraries in this study had Jurkat cell RNA spiked in. Each CDR3 is given with its conserved first and last residue. The D gene is left open where the match is weak. Only part of the rows carry a size: once, few, many, or a class if the clone is expanded.

abundance: few; j_gene: TRBJ1-1; v_gene: TRBV30; d_gene: TRBD1; CDR3aa: CAWSALGTVNTEAFF; CDR3nt: TGTGCCTGGAGTGCCCTGGGGACAGTGAACACTGAAGCTTTCTTT
abundance: many; j_gene: TRBJ1-1; v_gene: TRBV29-1; d_gene: -; CDR3aa: CSVDDSLNTEAFF; CDR3nt: TGCAGCGTTGACGACAGCTTGAACACTGAAGCTTTCTTT
abundance: many; j_gene: TRBJ2-5; v_gene: TRBV4-3; d_gene: -; CDR3aa: CASSQDRTGRRETQYF; CDR3nt: TGCGCCAGCAGCCAAGATAGGACGGGGAGGCGTGAGACCCAGTACTTC
abundance: many; j_gene: TRBJ1-1; v_gene: TRBV7-9; d_gene: -; CDR3aa: CASSLAYGFEKTEAFF; CDR3nt: TGTGCCAGCAGCTTAGCTTACGGTTTCGAGAAGACTGAAGCTTTCTTT
abundance: many; j_gene: TRBJ2-7; v_gene: TRBV25-1; d_gene: TRBD2; CDR3aa: CASSEPVAGGGYEQYF; CDR3nt: TGTGCCAGCAGTGAACCCGTGGCGGGGGGGGGGTACGAGCAGTACTTC
abundance: many; j_gene: TRBJ2-5; v_gene: TRBV24-1; d_gene: -; CDR3aa: CATSAPGGRVAETQYF; CDR3nt: TGTGCCACCAGTGCCCCCGGGGGGCGAGTTGCGGAGACCCAGTACTTC
abundance: many; j_gene: TRBJ1-1; v_gene: TRBV7-9; d_gene: TRBD1; CDR3aa: CASSNTGGTEAFF; CDR3nt: TGTGCCAGCAGCAATACAGGGGGCACTGAAGCTTTCTTT
abundance: -; j_gene: TRBJ2-7; v_gene: TRBV9; d_gene: TRBD1; CDR3aa: CASSTEAGTVPSYEQYF; CDR3nt: TGTGCCAGCAGCACAGAGGCTGGGACAGTTCCTTCCTACGAGCAGTACTTC
abundance: many; j_gene: TRBJ1-5; v_gene: TRBV28; d_gene: -; CDR3aa: CASSFRGSSLNQPQHF; CDR3nt: TGTGCCAGCAGTTTTCGGGGTTCATCTTTGAATCAGCCCCAGCATTTT
abundance: -; j_gene: TRBJ1-2; v_gene: TRBV5-6; d_gene: -; CDR3aa: CASSPGGSDYGYTF; CDR3nt: TGTGCCAGCAGCCCCGGGGGGTCTGACTATGGCTACACCTTC
abundance: -; j_gene: TRBJ2-7; v_gene: TRBV7-6; d_gene: -; CDR3aa: CASSAGEAYEQYF; CDR3nt: TGTGCCAGCAGTGCAGGGGAGGCCTACGAGCAGTACTTC
abundance: few; j_gene: TRBJ2-7; v_gene: TRBV19; d_gene: TRBD1; CDR3aa: CASSTTGNPSYEQYF; CDR3nt: TGTGCCAGTAGCACGACAGGGAACCCCTCCTACGAGCAGTACTTC
abundance: -; j_gene: TRBJ2-7; v_gene: TRBV4-1; d_gene: TRBD1; CDR3aa: CASSPDRGSYYEQYF; CDR3nt: TGCGCCAGCAGCCCAGACAGGGGGTCATACTACGAGCAGTACTTC
abundance: -; j_gene: TRBJ2-5; v_gene: TRBV20-1; d_gene: TRBD2; CDR3aa: CSARGWWRGGLETQYF; CDR3nt: TGCAGTGCTAGAGGGTGGTGGCGGGGGGGCCTAGAGACCCAGTACTTC
abundance: -; j_gene: TRBJ1-2; v_gene: TRBV18; d_gene: -; CDR3aa: CASSPETYGYTF; CDR3nt: TGTGCCAGCTCACCAGAGACCTATGGCTACACCTTC
abundance: -; j_gene: TRBJ2-7; v_gene: TRBV27; d_gene: TRBD2; CDR3aa: CASSITSGSYEQYF; CDR3nt: TGTGCCAGTTCTATAACTAGCGGGAGCTACGAGCAGTACTTC
abundance: -; j_gene: TRBJ2-7; v_gene: TRBV12-3/TRBV12-4; d_gene: TRBD1; CDR3aa: CASSFTTGLSLEQYF; CDR3nt: TGTGCCAGCAGTTTCACGACAGGGCTTAGCCTCGAGCAGTACTTC
abundance: many; j_gene: TRBJ2-7; v_gene: TRBV10-3; d_gene: -; CDR3aa: CAIGAFEQYF; CDR3nt: TGTGCCATCGGTGCTTTCGAGCAGTACTTC
abundance: few; j_gene: TRBJ1-2; v_gene: TRBV6-2/TRBV6-3; d_gene: TRBD1; CDR3aa: CASRFEDRDYYGYTF; CDR3nt: TGTGCCAGCAGATTCGAGGACAGGGATTACTATGGCTACACCTTC
abundance: -; j_gene: TRBJ2-3; v_gene: TRBV10-2; d_gene: -; CDR3aa: CASSEPLTSTDTQYF; CDR3nt: TGCGCCAGCAGTGAGCCTCTAACCAGCACAGATACGCAGTATTTT
abundance: many; j_gene: TRBJ2-7; v_gene: TRBV4-1; d_gene: -; CDR3aa: CASSQVVGEQYF; CDR3nt: TGCGCCAGCAGCCAAGTAGTGGGCGAGCAGTACTTC
abundance: many; j_gene: TRBJ1-2; v_gene: TRBV4-3; d_gene: -; CDR3aa: CASSQDRGSNYGYTF; CDR3nt: TGCGCCAGCAGCCAAGATCGGGGCAGTAACTATGGCTACACCTTC
abundance: few; j_gene: TRBJ2-1; v_gene: TRBV5-1; d_gene: -; CDR3aa: CASSSGLSIDEQFF; CDR3nt: TGCGCCAGCAGCTCGGGACTGAGTATAGATGAGCAGTTCTTC
abundance: few; j_gene: TRBJ2-3; v_gene: TRBV4-3; d_gene: -; CDR3aa: CASSQDPQAADTQYF; CDR3nt: TGCGCCAGCAGCCAGGACCCTCAGGCGGCAGATACGCAGTATTTT
abundance: -; j_gene: TRBJ2-7; v_gene: TRBV25-1; d_gene: -; CDR3aa: CASSEWGSDSYEQYF; CDR3nt: TGTGCCAGCAGTGAATGGGGCTCGGACTCCTACGAGCAGTACTTC
abundance: -; j_gene: TRBJ1-1; v_gene: TRBV7-9; d_gene: TRBD1; CDR3aa: CASSVTGGAEAFF; CDR3nt: TGTGCCAGCAGCGTAACAGGGGGAGCTGAAGCTTTCTTT
abundance: many; j_gene: TRBJ2-2; v_gene: TRBV29-1; d_gene: -; CDR3aa: CSVGKTGELFF; CDR3nt: TGCAGCGTTGGAAAAACCGGGGAGCTGTTTTTT
abundance: few; j_gene: TRBJ2-7; v_gene: TRBV20-1; d_gene: TRBD2; CDR3aa: CSATLAGGLLRNEQYF; CDR3nt: TGCAGTGCTACCCTAGCGGGAGGGCTCCTACGGAACGAGCAGTACTTC
abundance: few; j_gene: TRBJ2-5; v_gene: TRBV27; d_gene: -; CDR3aa: CASSTSQTSERETQYF; CDR3nt: TGTGCCAGCAGTACCTCTCAGACTAGTGAGCGAGAGACCCAGTACTTC
abundance: many; j_gene: TRBJ1-1; v_gene: TRBV5-4; d_gene: -; CDR3aa: CASSLFSIPTEAFF; CDR3nt: TGTGCCAGCAGCTTGTTCTCAATCCCCACTGAAGCTTTCTTT
abundance: many; j_gene: TRBJ2-2; v_gene: TRBV29-1; d_gene: TRBD2; CDR3aa: CSVYGGRPGELFF; CDR3nt: TGCAGCGTTTATGGCGGGAGGCCCGGGGAGCTGTTTTTT
abundance: few; j_gene: TRBJ2-7; v_gene: TRBV7-6; d_gene: -; CDR3aa: CASSSAASYEQYF; CDR3nt: TGTGCCAGCAGTAGCGCAGCCTCCTACGAGCAGTACTTC
abundance: few; j_gene: TRBJ1-1; v_gene: TRBV6-5; d_gene: -; CDR3aa: CASRPRGGSTEAFF; CDR3nt: TGTGCCAGCAGGCCTAGGGGCGGAAGCACTGAAGCTTTCTTT
abundance: few; j_gene: TRBJ2-7; v_gene: TRBV20-1; d_gene: -; CDR3aa: CSASPFVTDSYEQYF; CDR3nt: TGCAGTGCTAGCCCCTTCGTGACTGACTCCTACGAGCAGTACTTC
abundance: -; j_gene: TRBJ1-4; v_gene: TRBV18; d_gene: -; CDR3aa: CASSPPEEKLFF; CDR3nt: TGTGCCAGCTCACCACCCGAGGAAAAACTGTTTTTT
abundance: many; j_gene: TRBJ1-5; v_gene: TRBV19; d_gene: -; CDR3aa: CASSIDLVQPQHF; CDR3nt: TGTGCCAGTAGTATAGATCTCGTCCAGCCCCAGCATTTT
abundance: -; j_gene: TRBJ2-1; v_gene: TRBV11-2; d_gene: -; CDR3aa: CASSPVQIYNEQFF; CDR3nt: TGTGCCAGCAGCCCCGTGCAGATTTACAATGAGCAGTTCTTC
abundance: -; j_gene: TRBJ1-1; v_gene: TRBV30; d_gene: -; CDR3aa: CAWTGESAEGWAEAFF; CDR3nt: TGTGCCTGGACCGGGGAGTCGGCTGAGGGATGGGCTGAAGCTTTCTTT
abundance: -; j_gene: TRBJ1-1; v_gene: TRBV3-2; d_gene: -; CDR3aa: CASSQDGRRNTEAFF; CDR3nt: TGTGCCAGCAGCCAAGATGGTCGTAGGAACACTGAAGCTTTCTTT
abundance: -; j_gene: TRBJ2-3; v_gene: TRBV28; d_gene: -; CDR3aa: CASSNSGPVPTDTQYF; CDR3nt: TGTGCCAGCAGCAATAGCGGCCCAGTGCCCACCGATACGCAGTATTTT
abundance: few; j_gene: TRBJ1-5; v_gene: TRBV4-3; d_gene: TRBD1; CDR3aa: CASSPWTGGRQPQHF; CDR3nt: TGCGCCAGCAGTCCTTGGACAGGGGGTAGGCAGCCCCAGCATTTT
abundance: few; j_gene: TRBJ1-5; v_gene: TRBV20-1; d_gene: -; CDR3aa: CSARDLEGMTPSVMQPQHF; CDR3nt: TGCAGTGCTAGAGATCTAGAGGGGATGACCCCCTCAGTCATGCAGCCCCAGCATTTT
abundance: many; j_gene: TRBJ2-7; v_gene: TRBV20-1; d_gene: -; CDR3aa: CSARVPTSYEQYF; CDR3nt: TGCAGTGCTAGAGTCCCTACCTCCTACGAGCAGTACTTC